The clone carrying this TCR beta chain was found a few times. This sample is drawn from a study of blood T cell repertoires in COVID-19. As for the study in general: The study drew acute and convalescent COVID-19 samples from the United States, Italy and Spain. PBMCs, B-cell-depleted T cells, or T cells provided the cDNA or gDNA that made up the material.

Authors' processing steps: Scientists estimated how many nucleated cells there were by amplifying reference gene primers. Profiling relied on immunoSEQ multiplex PCR, and the TCRdb table lists in-frame clones only, not all of them. V and J calls and clone size are given by that table; D and trimming were obtained from the DNA. Of 150,000 or so clones listed, 79% are singletons. The CDR3 has 18 residues. The germline gives CDR1 LGHNA, CDR2 YNFKEQ. Unmatched junction bases numbered 12, after V lost 5 bases and J lost 2 bases. The Seattle patients, enrolled during active infection, were followed longitudinally.

The sequenced sample consisted of peripheral blood. The receptor was derived from a woman aged 60-75 years with COVID-19, enrolled during active disease. This rearrangement joins TRBV4-2 to TRBJ2-1; 10 nucleotides match TRBD2. The CDR3 DNA follows: TGTGCCAGCAGCACAAGAATAGCGGGAGGCTCCCCCTACAATGAGCAGTTCTTC. It is translated as CASSTRIAGGSPYNEQFF.